Following are 23 T cell receptor beta chains from one sample sequenced in a study of CD8+CD57+ T cells in acquired aplastic anemia. Sequenced patients had shown CD8+CD57+ cell expansion by flow cytometry. Genomic DNA served as template for TCR beta VDJ and CDR3 profiling. TCRdb re-called the reads with MiXCR, one entry per CDR3 protein. The sample lists hundreds of thousands of distinct CDR3 sequences, approximately 51% occurring once. The sample was sorted CD4+, CD8+, or CD8+CD57+ T cells (not recorded which) from PBMCs. Receptor source: a human donor with aplastic anemia.

Concerning this clonotype: This may be a read error: a much more frequent sequence differs by one nucleotide. A read error is likely, as this CDR3 ends without the conserved phenylalanine or tryptophan. This chain connects TRBV6-1 to TRBJ1-2; D is possibly TRBD1 (5 bases). V lost 6 bases and J lost 1, with 15 bases in between. From germline, CDR1 is MNHNS and CDR2 SASEGT. This CDR3 contains 15 residues. CDR3 nucleotides: TGTGCCAGCAGAAGAACAGGAGGTGTTAACTATGGCTACACCTCC. Translated, it gives CASRRTGGVNYGYTS.

The chain couples TRBV5-1 to TRBJ2-6; the match to TRBD2 covers 10 bases. The CDR3 extends over 17 amino acids. After removal of 0 bases from V and 8 bases from J, the junction contained 8 bases not matched to a gene. CDR1 is SGHRS and CDR2 is YFSETQ in the germline V gene. This chain's CDR3 is CASSLGVAGGSTNVLTF. In DNA form, the CDR3 reads TGCGCCAGCAGCTTGGGGGTAGCGGGGGGATCGACCAACGTCCTGACTTTC.

The rearrangement links TRBV15 to TRBJ2-7, with 9 bases identical to TRBD2. Germline V lookup: CDR1 LNHNV, CDR2 YYDKDF (reference sequence). The CDR3 extends over 13 amino acids. J was trimmed by 3 bases and V by 4 bases; bases with no gene match: 1. The CDR3 region has the DNA TGTGCCACCAGCATAGCGGGGGACTACGAGCAGTACTTC. As protein: CATSIAGDYEQYF.

This chain links TRBV20-1 with TRBJ1-5, with no clear D. The CDR3 is 10 amino acids. V was shortened by 6 bases and J by 13 bases, with 13 bases between the two germline ends. CDR1 and CDR2 from the germline V gene are DFQATT and SNEGSKA (reference sequence). As DNA, the CDR3 is TGCAGTGCAGATGGAGAGGAGCAGCATTTT. This translates into CSADGEEQHF.

This clonotype was recorded a few times. Here the CDR3 reads CASKLTSGTDTQYF. CDR3 bases: TGTGCCAGCAAATTGACTAGCGGAACGGATACGCAGTATTTT. V gene TRBV12-3 or TRBV12-4 combines with J gene TRBJ2-3; TRBD2 agrees at 9 bases. Trimming took 7 bases from V and 6 from J; bases not matched to a gene: 8. There are 14 residues in the CDR3.

This clonotype was seen at least ten times. The gene calls are TRBV5-1 and TRBJ2-5, with a tentative D call TRBD1 (6 bases). V was clipped by 2 bases and J by 0 bases, with 8 bases between them. The CDR3 runs to 14 residues. CDR1 SGHRS and CDR2 YFSETQ come from the germline V gene. CDR3 nucleotide sequence: TGCGCCAGCAGCTTACAGGGAAACCAAGAGACCCAGTACTTC. It encodes CASSLQGNQETQYF. The full variable domain, in which reference TRBV5-1 and TRBJ2-5 provide the parts outside the CDR3, is KAGVTQTPRYLIKTRGQQVTLSCSPISGHRSVSWYQQTPGQGLQFLFEYFSETQRNKGNFPGRFSGRQFSNSRSEMNVSTLELGDSALYLCASSLQGNQETQYFGPGTRLLVL.

This clonotype was observed a handful of times. The junction differs from germline at one of its ends, possibly a read error. The rearrangement uses TRBV10-3 and TRBJ1-1; 7 bases align to TRBD1. Per the germline V gene, CDR1 is ENHRY and CDR2 is SYGVKD. The CDR3 is 15 amino acids. CDR3 protein: CASSETGEVGTEASF. CDR3 nucleotide sequence: TGTGCCAGCAGTGAAACAGGGGAGGTAGGCACTGAAGCTTCCTTT.

This clonotype appeared a few times. The J gene is TRBJ2-1, the V gene TRBV14, with 10 bases lining up with TRBD1. V was pared by 2 bases and J by 7 bases, with 8 bases of the junction left unmatched. The germline V gene encodes CDR1 SGHDN and CDR2 FVKESK. The CDR3 length is 16 residues. CDR3 coding DNA: TGTGCCAGCAGCCAATGGGGACAGGGGTGGGTGAATGAGCAGTTCTTC. This encodes CASSQWGQGWVNEQFF.

This clonotype was observed many times. This chain uses TRBV7-2 with TRBJ2-1; D perhaps matches TRBD1 (6 bases). Trimming removed 5 bases at V and 1 base at J, with 15 bases between. The germline V gene encodes CDR1 SGHTA and CDR2 FQGNSA. The CDR3 contains 16 residues. The CDR3 nucleotides are TGTGCCAGCAGCGACCAGGGGAGAGTTTCCTACAATGAGCAGTTCTTC. It specifies CASSDQGRVSYNEQFF.

Points on this clonotype: Its ends do not fully match the called genes, so a read error is possible. The chain has TRBV7-9 and TRBJ2-6; D is perhaps TRBD1 (5 bases). Germline assignment: CDR1 SEHNR and CDR2 FQNEAQ (reference sequence). CDR3 length: 12 amino acids. In DNA, the CDR3 is TGTGCCAGCAGCTTAGGGTGGGGCACTGAAGCTTTC. This sequence encodes CASSLGWGTEAF. Filled out from reference TRBV7-9 and TRBJ2-6, the complete variable domain reads DTGVSQNPRHKITKRGQNVTFRCDPISEHNRLYWYRQTLGQGPEFLTYFQNEAQLEKSRLLSDRFSAERPKGSFSTLEIQRTEQGDSAMYLCASSLGWGTEAFGAGSRLTVL.

The genes are TRBV7-3 and TRBJ1-1; D ambiguous. This CDR3 is 15 amino acids long. CDR1 is SGHTA and CDR2 is FQGTGA in the germline V gene. The ends were cut back, 3 bases at V and 0 bases at J, with 11 bases in the middle. The CDR3 bases are TGTGCCAGCAGCTTGGGTACAAACATGAACACTGAAGCTTTCTTT. This encodes CASSLGTNMNTEAFF. Full variable domain (remainder filled in from reference TRBV7-3 and TRBJ1-1): GAGVSQTPSNKVTEKGKYVELRCDPISGHTALYWYRQSLGQGPEFLIYFQGTGAADDSGLPNDRFFAVRPEGSVSTLKIQRTERGDSAVYLCASSLGTNMNTEAFFGQGTRLTVV.

This rearrangement joins TRBV20-1 to TRBJ2-6; weak D call: TRBD1 (6 bases). The CDR3 length is 15 residues. V lost 8 bases to trimming and J lost 0 bases, with 14 bases between them. Germline V CDR1 and CDR2: DFQATT, SNEGSKA (reference sequence). The CDR3 nucleotides are TGCAGTACTACAGGGCTCCCCTCTGGGGCCAACGTCCTGACTTTC. Residues: CSTTGLPSGANVLTF.

This chain uses TRBV5-5 with TRBJ2-7; 8 nucleotides match TRBD2. The germline gives CDR1 SGHKS, CDR2 YYEKEE (reference sequence). Trimming removed 4 bases from V and 2 bases from J; junction bases left unmatched: 5. This CDR3 contains 14 residues. CDR3 DNA sequence: TGTGCCAGCAGCCCCGGGGGGGGTCCCTACGAGCAGTACTTC. Protein: CASSPGGGPYEQYF.

The chain is built from TRBV24-1 and TRBJ1-1, with no clear D. The V gene lost 2 bases and the J gene lost 1 base, with 7 bases spanning the gap. Germline values: CDR1 KGHDR, CDR2 SFDVKD. The CDR3 loop spans 14 amino acids. The CDR3 loop is CATSDSGKNTEAFF. CDR3 bases: TGTGCCACCAGTGATTCTGGGAAGAACACTGAAGCTTTCTTT.

The rearrangement joins TRBV7-9 to TRBJ2-1, with 9 bases aligning to TRBD2. CDR1 is SEHNR and CDR2 is FQNEAQ in the germline V gene (reference sequence). The CDR3 runs 14 residues. V shed 11 bases, J shed 3 bases, and the junction held 8 bases outside the gene matches. Here the CDR3 DNA reads TGTGCCGGTCCCGGGACTAGCTTCTACAATGAGCAGTTCTTC. Translating it yields CAGPGTSFYNEQFF.

V and J are TRBV20-1 and TRBJ1-6; TRBD1 might be the D (6 bases). The CDR3 is made up of 14 amino acids. Trimming removed 4 bases from V and 10 bases from J, with 17 bases in between. Per germline, CDR1 DFQATT and CDR2 SNEGSKA (reference sequence). This CDR3 is CSAKSNRDASPLHF. The CDR3 bases are TGCAGTGCTAAGTCCAACAGGGACGCATCACCCCTCCACTTT.

The rearrangement uses TRBV2 and TRBJ1-6, with TRBD1 as a possible D gene (6 bases). The CDR3 is made up of 14 amino acids. Germline lookup yields CDR1 SNHLY and CDR2 FYNNEI. Trimming removed 2 bases at V and 10 bases at J, with 12 bases between. DNA of the CDR3: TGTGCCAGCAGTGAATGGGGGGCGAAGTCACCCCTCCACTTT. It translates to CASSEWGAKSPLHF.

V is TRBV6-5 and J is TRBJ2-7, with 7 bases lining up with TRBD1. V dropped 7 bases and J dropped 3; count of bases not matched to a gene: 12. CDR3 size: 15 residues. The germline V gene has CDR1 MNHEY and CDR2 SVGAGI. Here the CDR3 reads CASIGRDSVLYEQYF. The CDR3 region has the DNA TGTGCCAGCATTGGCCGGGACAGTGTTCTCTACGAGCAGTACTTC.

This clonotype was found many times. In DNA form, the CDR3 reads TGTGCCAGCAGCCAACAACGAGGCTGGGATCAGCCCCAGCATTTT. Translated: CASSQQRGWDQPQHF. V and J are TRBV4-2 and TRBJ1-5; D ambiguous. Trimming cost V 2 bases and J 5 bases, with 13 bases left between them. There are 15 residues in the CDR3. Looked up from germline, CDR1 is LGHNA and CDR2 is YNFKEQ.

This clonotype has ten or more counts. The rearrangement links TRBV19 to TRBJ1-1; tentatively, D is TRBD1 (5 bases). Germline lookup yields CDR1 LNHDA and CDR2 SQIVND (reference sequence). V dropped 4 bases and J dropped 1 base, with 13 bases sitting between them. This CDR3 region has 15 residues. CDR3: CASSKVQGSNTEAFF. For the CDR3, the DNA is TGTGCCAGTAGTAAGGTTCAGGGTTCGAACACTGAAGCTTTCTTT.

The CDR3 spells CASSLRDIYEQFF. The DNA for the CDR3 is TGTGCCAGTAGTCTGAGGGACATCTATGAGCAGTTCTTC. The chain recombines TRBV19 with TRBJ2-1, with a tentative D call TRBD1 (6 bases). The CDR3 is 13 residues long. V was cut by 5 bases and J by 8 bases, with 13 bases left in between. Germline assignment: CDR1 LNHDA and CDR2 SQIVND (reference sequence).

The J gene is TRBJ1-1, the V gene TRBV7-3; the D is unclear. Trimming stripped 2 bases from V and 0 bases from J, with 7 bases between. Germline V gives CDR1 SGHTA, CDR2 FQGTGA. This CDR3 is 14 amino acids long. CDR3 in amino acids: CASSLDWVNTEAFF. The DNA of the CDR3 is TGTGCCAGCAGCTTAGACTGGGTGAACACTGAAGCTTTCTTT.

CDR3 sequence reads: CASSQGWSYEQYF. DNA for the CDR3: TGTGCCAGCAGCCAAGGGTGGTCCTACGAGCAGTACTTC. This rearrangement joins TRBV3-1 to TRBJ2-7; no definite D call. V lost 1 base and J 1 base, leaving 5 bases between the germline ends. The CDR3 is made up of 13 amino acids. Germline assignment: CDR1 LGHDT and CDR2 YNNKEL (reference sequence).